The entry below gives a single T cell receptor beta chain sequence along with its context. As originally analysed: The authors estimated nucleated cell counts from reference gene primer amplification. Clones were sequenced by immunoSEQ multiplex PCR, and TCRdb holds only the in-frame ones, with some missing. V and J calls and clone size are those listed in that table; D and trimming were worked out from the DNA. Counted here are 64,000 or so clones, 78% occurring once; the ten biggest clones make up around 12%. The data belong to a study of blood T cell repertoires in COVID-19. Study details: Samples representing acute and convalescent COVID-19 were sourced from the United States, Italy and Spain. In each case, the material was cDNA or gDNA derived from T cells, B-cell-depleted T cells, or PBMCs.

This TCR came from a man older than 75 with acute or convalescent COVID-19. Sequences were obtained from peripheral blood.

CDR3 DNA sequence: TGTGCCAGCAGTGAAACTAGATTACAAGAGACCCAGTACTTC. It codes for CASSETRLQETQYF. This rearrangement joins TRBV2 to TRBJ2-5, with D possibly TRBD2 on 5 matching bases. This CDR3 is built from 14 residues. The germline gives CDR1 SNHLY, CDR2 FYNNEI. V lost 2 bases and J 2 bases, leaving 9 bases between the germline ends.